The present TCR beta chain was sequenced within a study of cytomegalovirus exposure and HLA in healthy donors. Findings and limits, study-wide: For TCR beta chains, V- and J-gene trimming was later linked to a missense DCLRE1C variant.

On this clone itself: The antigen is undetermined.

The CDR3 is made up of 14 amino acids. The germline gives CDR1 SGHVS, CDR2 FQNEAQ. Deletions cut 1 base from V and 4 bases from J, with 10 bases between. The primer mix had 60 Vbeta and 13 Jbeta primers. Using immunoSEQ multiplex PCR, the repertoire was profiled, and TCRdb retains in-frame clones only, with some absent. Among fewer than 150,000 clones listed, less than 85% were seen once. The chain uses TRBV7-8 and TRBJ1-2; no definite D call. The material sequenced was PBMCs. This TCR was sampled from a man in his fifties or sixties in good health and CMV-seropositive. Here the CDR3 reads CASSLDPGGYGYTF. CDR3 sequence (DNA): TGTGCCAGCAGCTTAGATCCGGGTGGCTATGGCTACACCTTC.